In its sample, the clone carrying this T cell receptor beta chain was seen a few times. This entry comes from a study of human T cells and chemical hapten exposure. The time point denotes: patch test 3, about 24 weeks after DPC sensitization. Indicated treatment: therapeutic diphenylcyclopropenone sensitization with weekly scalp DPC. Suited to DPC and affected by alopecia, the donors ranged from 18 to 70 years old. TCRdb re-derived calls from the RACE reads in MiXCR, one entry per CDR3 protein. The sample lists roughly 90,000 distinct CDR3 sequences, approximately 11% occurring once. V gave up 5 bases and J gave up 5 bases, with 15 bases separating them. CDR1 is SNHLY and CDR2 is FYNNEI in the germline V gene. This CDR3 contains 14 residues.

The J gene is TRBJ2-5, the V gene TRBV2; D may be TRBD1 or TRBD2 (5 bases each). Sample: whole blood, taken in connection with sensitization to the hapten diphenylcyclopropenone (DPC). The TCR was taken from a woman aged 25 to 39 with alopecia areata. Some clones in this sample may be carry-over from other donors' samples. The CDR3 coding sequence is TGTGCCAGCAGTACACCGGGACCTTTCGAGACCCAGTACTTC. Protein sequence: CASSTPGPFETQYF.